This entry describes one TCR beta chain. The antigen remains undetermined. TCRdb ran MiXCR on the 5' RACE reads and lists one entry per CDR3 protein. The profile shows around 500,000 distinct CDR3 sequences, roughly 18% of them singletons. The CDR3 sequence is 13 residues long. Trimming took 7 bases from V and 9 from J; bases not matched to a gene: 8. This entry comes from a study of T-cell memory formation after mild COVID-19. Study-level information: TCR clusters largely stayed donor specific. Study-level points and caveats: Largely, contracting CD4+ clones fell within CM and EM, and contracting CD8+ clones within EMRA. Contracting clones, day 15 to 85, had balanced CD4/CD8, and later expanders favored CD4+. Cross-reactive memory seemingly joined, as some responding clones were found in pre-infection memory.

Sequenced: PBMCs or a T cell subset sorted from them (not recorded which). This chain connects TRBV12-3 or TRBV12-4 to TRBJ2-1; the match to TRBD1 covers 8 bases. This TCR derives from an adult woman who had mild COVID-19 (a few samples of this study predate the infection). Cell type and time point are not known. CDR3 loop: CASKIRTGREQFF. DNA for the CDR3: TGTGCCAGCAAGATCCGGACAGGGCGTGAGCAGTTCTTC.